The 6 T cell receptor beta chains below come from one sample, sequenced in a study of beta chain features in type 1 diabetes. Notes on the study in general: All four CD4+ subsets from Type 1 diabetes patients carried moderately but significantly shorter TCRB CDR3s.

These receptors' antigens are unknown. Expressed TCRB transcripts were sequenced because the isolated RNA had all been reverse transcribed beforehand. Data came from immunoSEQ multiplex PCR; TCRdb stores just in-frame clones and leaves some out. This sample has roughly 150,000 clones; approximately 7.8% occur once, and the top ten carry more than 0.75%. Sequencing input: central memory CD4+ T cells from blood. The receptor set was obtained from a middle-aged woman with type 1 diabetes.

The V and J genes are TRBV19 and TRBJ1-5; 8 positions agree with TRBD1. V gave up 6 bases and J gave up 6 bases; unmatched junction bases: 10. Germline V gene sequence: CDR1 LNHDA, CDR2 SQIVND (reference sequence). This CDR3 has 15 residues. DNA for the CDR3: TGTGCCAGTAGCATTGCAGGGGGCGGCGGTCAGCCCCAGCATTTT. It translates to CASSIAGGGGQPQHF. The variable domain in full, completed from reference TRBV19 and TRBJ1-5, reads DGGITQSPKYLFRKEGQNVTLSCEQNLNHDAMYWYRQDPGQGLRLIYYSQIVNDFQKGDIAEGYSVSREKKESFPLTVTSAQKNPTAFYLCASSIAGGGGQPQHFGDGTRLSIL.

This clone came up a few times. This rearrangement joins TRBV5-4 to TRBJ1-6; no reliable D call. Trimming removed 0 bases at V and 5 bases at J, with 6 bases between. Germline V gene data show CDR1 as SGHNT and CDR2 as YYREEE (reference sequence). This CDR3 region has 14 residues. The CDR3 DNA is TGTGCCAGCAGCTTGGGCGGGAATAATTCACCCCTCCACTTT. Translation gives CASSLGGNNSPLHF.

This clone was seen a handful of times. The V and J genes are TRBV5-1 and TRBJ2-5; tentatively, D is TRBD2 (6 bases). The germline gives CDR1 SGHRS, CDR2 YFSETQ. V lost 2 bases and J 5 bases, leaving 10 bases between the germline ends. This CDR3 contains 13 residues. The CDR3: CASSFGSGETQYF. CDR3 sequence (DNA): TGCGCCAGCAGCTTCGGGAGTGGGGAGACCCAGTACTTC.

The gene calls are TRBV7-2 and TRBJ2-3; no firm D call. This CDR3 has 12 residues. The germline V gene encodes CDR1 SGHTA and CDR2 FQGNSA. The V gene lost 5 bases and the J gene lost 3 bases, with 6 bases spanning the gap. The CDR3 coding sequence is TGTGCCAGCAGCCTCCGGACAGATACGCAGTATTTT. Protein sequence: CASSLRTDTQYF.

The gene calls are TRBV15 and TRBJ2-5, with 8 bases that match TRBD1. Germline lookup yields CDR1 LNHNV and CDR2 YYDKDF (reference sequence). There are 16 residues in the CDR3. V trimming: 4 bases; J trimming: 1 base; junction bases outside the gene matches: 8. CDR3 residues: CATSTSGGRVQETQYF. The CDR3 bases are TGTGCCACCAGCACCTCAGGGGGCAGAGTCCAAGAGACCCAGTACTTC.

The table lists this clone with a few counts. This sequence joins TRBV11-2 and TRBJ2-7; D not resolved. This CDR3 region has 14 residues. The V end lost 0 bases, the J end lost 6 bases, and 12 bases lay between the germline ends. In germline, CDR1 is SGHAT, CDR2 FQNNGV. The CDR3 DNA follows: TGTGCCAGCAGCTTAGACAATCAGGCTTTCGAGCAGTACTTC. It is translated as CASSLDNQAFEQYF.